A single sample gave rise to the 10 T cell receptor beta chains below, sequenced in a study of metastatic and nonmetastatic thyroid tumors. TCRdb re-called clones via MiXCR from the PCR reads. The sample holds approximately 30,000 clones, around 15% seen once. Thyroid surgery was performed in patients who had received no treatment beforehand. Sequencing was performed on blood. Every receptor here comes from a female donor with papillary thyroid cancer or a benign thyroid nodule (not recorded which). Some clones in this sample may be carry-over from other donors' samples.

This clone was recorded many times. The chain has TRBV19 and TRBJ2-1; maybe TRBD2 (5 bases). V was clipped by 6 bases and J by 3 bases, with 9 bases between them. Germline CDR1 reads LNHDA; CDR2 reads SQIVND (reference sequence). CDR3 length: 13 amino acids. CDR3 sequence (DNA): TGTGCCAGTAGAGAGGGCCACTACAATGAGCAGTTCTTC. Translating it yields CASREGHYNEQFF.

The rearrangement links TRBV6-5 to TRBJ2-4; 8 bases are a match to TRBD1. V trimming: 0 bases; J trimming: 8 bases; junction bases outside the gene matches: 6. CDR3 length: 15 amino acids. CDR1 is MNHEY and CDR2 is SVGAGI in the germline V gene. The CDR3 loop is CASSYSTDRADIQYF. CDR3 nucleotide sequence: TGTGCCAGCAGTTACTCGACGGACAGGGCGGACATTCAGTACTTC.

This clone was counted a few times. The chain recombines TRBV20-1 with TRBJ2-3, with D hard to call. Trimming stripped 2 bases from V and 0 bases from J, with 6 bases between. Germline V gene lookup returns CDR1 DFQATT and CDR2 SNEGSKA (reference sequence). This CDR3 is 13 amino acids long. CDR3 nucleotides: TGCAGTGCTAGATCTAAGAGCACAGATACGCAGTATTTT. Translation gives CSARSKSTDTQYF.

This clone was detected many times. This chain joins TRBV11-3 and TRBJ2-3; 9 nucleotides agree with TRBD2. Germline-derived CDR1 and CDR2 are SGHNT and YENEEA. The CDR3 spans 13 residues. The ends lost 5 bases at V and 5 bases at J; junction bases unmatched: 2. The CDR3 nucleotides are TGTGCCAGCAGCGGCGGGGGGGGAGATACGCAGTATTTT. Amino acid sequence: CASSGGGGDTQYF.

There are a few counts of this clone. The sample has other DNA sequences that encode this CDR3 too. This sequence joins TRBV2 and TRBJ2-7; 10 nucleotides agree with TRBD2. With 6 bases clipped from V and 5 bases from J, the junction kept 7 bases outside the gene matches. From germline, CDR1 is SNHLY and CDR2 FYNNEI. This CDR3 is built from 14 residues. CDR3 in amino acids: CASRTGTSDHEQYF. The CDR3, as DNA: TGTGCCAGCAGAACCGGGACTAGCGATCACGAGCAGTACTTC.

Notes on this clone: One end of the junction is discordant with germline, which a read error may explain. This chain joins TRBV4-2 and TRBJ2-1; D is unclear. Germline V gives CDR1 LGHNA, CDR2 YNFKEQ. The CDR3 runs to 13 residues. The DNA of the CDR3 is TGTGCCTGCAGCCAAGATACGATCAATGAGCAGTTCTTC. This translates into CACSQDTINEQFF.

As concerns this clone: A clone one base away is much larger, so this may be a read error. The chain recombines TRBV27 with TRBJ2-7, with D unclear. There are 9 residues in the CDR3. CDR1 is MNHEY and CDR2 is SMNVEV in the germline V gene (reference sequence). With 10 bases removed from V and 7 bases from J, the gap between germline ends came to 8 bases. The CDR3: CAILLEQYF. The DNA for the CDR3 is TGTGCCATCCTTCTTGAGCAGTACTTC.

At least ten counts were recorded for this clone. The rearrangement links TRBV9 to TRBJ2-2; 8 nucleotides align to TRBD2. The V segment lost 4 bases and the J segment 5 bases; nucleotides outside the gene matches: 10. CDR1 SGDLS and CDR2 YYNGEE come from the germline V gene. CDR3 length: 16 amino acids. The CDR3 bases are TGTGCCAGCAGCCCAGGACTAGCCTCGGGAACCGGGGAGCTGTTTTTT. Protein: CASSPGLASGTGELFF. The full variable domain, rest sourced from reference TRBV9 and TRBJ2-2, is DSGVTQTPKHLITATGQRVTLRCSPRSGDLSVYWYQQSLDQGLQFLIQYYNGEERAKGNILERFSAQQFPDLHSELNLSSLELGDSALYFCASSPGLASGTGELFFGEGSRLTVL.

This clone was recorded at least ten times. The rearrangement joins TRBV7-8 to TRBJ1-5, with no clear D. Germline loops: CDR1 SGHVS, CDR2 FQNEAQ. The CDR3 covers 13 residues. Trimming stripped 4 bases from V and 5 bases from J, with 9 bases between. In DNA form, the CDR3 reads TGTGCCAGCAGCTCTGGTCCCGATCAGCCCCAGCATTTT. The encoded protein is CASSSGPDQPQHF.

CDR3: CAWSLEGGAEAFF. The CDR3 DNA is TGTGCCTGGAGTCTAGAGGGGGGCGCCGAAGCTTTCTTT. This sequence joins TRBV30 and TRBJ1-1; tentatively, D is TRBD1 (6 bases). V was shortened by 2 bases and J by 8 bases, with 15 bases between the two germline ends. The CDR3 has 13 residues. The germline V gene has CDR1 GTSNPN and CDR2 SVGIG (reference sequence). The full variable domain, completed using reference TRBV30 and TRBJ1-1, is SQTIHQWPATLVQPVGSPLSLECTVEGTSNPNLYWYRQAAGRGLQLLFYSVGIGQISSEVPQNLSASRPQDRQFILSSKKLLLSDSGFYLCAWSLEGGAEAFFGQGTRLTVV.